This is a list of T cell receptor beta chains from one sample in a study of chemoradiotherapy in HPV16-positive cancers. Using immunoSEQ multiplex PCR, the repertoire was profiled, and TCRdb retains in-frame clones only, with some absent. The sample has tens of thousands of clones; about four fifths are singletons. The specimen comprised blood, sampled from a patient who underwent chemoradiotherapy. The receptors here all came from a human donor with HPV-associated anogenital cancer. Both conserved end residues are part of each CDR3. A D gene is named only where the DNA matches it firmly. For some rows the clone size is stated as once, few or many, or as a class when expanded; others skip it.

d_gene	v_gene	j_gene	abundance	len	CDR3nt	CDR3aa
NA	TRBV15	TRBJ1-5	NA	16	TGTGCCACCAGCAGAGGATTTTTTGGGGGCAATCAGCCCCAGCATTTT	CATSRGFFGGNQPQHF
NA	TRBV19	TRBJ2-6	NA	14	TGTGCCAGTAGTATGGTCTCTGGGGCCAACGTCCTGACTTTC	CASSMVSGANVLTF
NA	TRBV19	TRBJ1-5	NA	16	TGTGCCAGTAGTATTCTCGGGGCAGGGAAAAATCAGCCCCAGCATTTT	CASSILGAGKNQPQHF
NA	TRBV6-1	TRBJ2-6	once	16	TGTGCCAGCAGTGAACAAAAGTTACCTGGGGCCAACGTCCTGACTTTC	CASSEQKLPGANVLTF
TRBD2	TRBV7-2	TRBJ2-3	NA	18	TGTGCCAGCAGCTTAGTGACCGGGGGGGTAACTAGCACAGATACGCAGTATTTT	CASSLVTGGVTSTDTQYF
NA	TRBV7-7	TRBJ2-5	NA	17	TGTGCCAGCAGTCCCCTTTTAAGGGCAACAGGAGTCGAGACCCAGTACTTC	CASSPLLRATGVETQYF
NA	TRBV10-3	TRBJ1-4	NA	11	TGTGCCGGCTCGGGGAGTGAAAAACTGTTTTTT	CAGSGSEKLFF
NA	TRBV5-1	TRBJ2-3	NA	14	TGCGCCAGCAGCCATTCCCCGGGGTCCGATACGCAGTATTTT	CASSHSPGSDTQYF
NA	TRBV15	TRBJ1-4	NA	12	TGTGCCACCAGCAGAGATCGGGAAAAACTGTTTTTT	CATSRDREKLFF
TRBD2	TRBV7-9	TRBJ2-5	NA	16	TGTGCCAGCAGCTTAACCTCAGCGGGGTACCAAGAGACCCAGTACTTC	CASSLTSAGYQETQYF
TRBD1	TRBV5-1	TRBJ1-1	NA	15	TGCGCCAGCAGCAGTGCCGGGACAGGGAACACTGAAGCTTTCTTT	CASSSAGTGNTEAFF
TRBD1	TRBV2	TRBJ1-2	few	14	TGTGCCAGCAGTGTTGGGACAGACGCTTATGGCTACACCTTC	CASSVGTDAYGYTF
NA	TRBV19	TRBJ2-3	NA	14	TGTGCCAGTAGTACCGGGACTGCAACAGATACGCAGTATTTT	CASSTGTATDTQYF
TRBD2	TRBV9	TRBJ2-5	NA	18	TGTGCCAGCAGCGTAGCCTGGACTAGCGGGGACAACCAAGAGACCCAGTACTTC	CASSVAWTSGDNQETQYF
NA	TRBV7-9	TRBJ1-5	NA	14	TGTGCCAGCAGCTACGCCCTCAGCAATCAGCCCCAGCATTTT	CASSYALSNQPQHF
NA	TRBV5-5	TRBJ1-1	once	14	TGTGCCAGCAGCTTGACCGGGCTGAACACTGAAGCTTTCTTT	CASSLTGLNTEAFF
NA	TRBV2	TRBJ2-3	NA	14	TGTGCCAGCAGTTCCAGTGCTAGCGCAGATACGCAGTATTTT	CASSSSASADTQYF
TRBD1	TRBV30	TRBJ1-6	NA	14	TGTGCCTGGAGTGGGGGACAGGGCAACTCACCCCTCCACTTT	CAWSGGQGNSPLHF
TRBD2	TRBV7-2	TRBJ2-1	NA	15	TGTGCCAGCAGCTTACGGGCGGGGGGAAGGGGTGAGCAGTTCTTC	CASSLRAGGRGEQFF
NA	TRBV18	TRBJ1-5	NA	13	TGTGCCAGCTCACCATCAGGGGATCAGCCCCAGCATTTT	CASSPSGDQPQHF
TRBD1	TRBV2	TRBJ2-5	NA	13	TGTGCCAGCAGTGAGACAGGGAAAGAGACCCAGTACTTC	CASSETGKETQYF
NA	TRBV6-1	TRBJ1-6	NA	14	TGTGCCAGCAGTGGTCGGTCCTATAATTCACCCCTCCACTTT	CASSGRSYNSPLHF
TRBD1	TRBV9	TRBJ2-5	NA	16	TGTGCCAGCAGCGTAGAGATAGGGACAGTGAAGGAGACCCAGTACTTC	CASSVEIGTVKETQYF
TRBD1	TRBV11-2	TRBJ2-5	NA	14	TGTGCCAGCAGCCTCGACAGGGTAGAAGAGACCCAGTACTTC	CASSLDRVEETQYF
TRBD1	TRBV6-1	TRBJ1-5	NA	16	TGTGCCAGCAGTGATCTCAGGGGGGCGAGCAATCAGCCCCAGCATTTT	CASSDLRGASNQPQHF
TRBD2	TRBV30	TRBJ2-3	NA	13	TGTGCCTGGAAGCGGGGGGCCACAGATACGCAGTATTTT	CAWKRGATDTQYF
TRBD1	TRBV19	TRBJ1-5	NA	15	TGTGCCAGTACCGATAGAGGGACAGGGAATCAGCCCCAGCATTTT	CASTDRGTGNQPQHF
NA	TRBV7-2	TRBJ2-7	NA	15	TGTGCCAGCAGCTTAGTAGGGATCCGCTCCTACGAGCAGTACTTC	CASSLVGIRSYEQYF
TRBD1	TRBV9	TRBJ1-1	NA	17	TGTGCCAGCAGCGCCGGACAGGGGGCAGCGGGGGGCACTGAAGCTTTCTTT	CASSAGQGAAGGTEAFF
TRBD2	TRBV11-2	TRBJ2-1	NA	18	TGTGCCAGCAGCTTAGGGGCCGACAGCGGGGAAGCCTACAATGAGCAGTTCTTC	CASSLGADSGEAYNEQFF
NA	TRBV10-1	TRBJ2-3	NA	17	TGCGCCAGCAGTGAGTCGACGGCAGGGGTGGGCACAGATACGCAGTATTTT	CASSESTAGVGTDTQYF
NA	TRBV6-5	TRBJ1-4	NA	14	TGTGCCAGCAGGTGGACCTCAACTAATGAAAAACTGTTTTTT	CASRWTSTNEKLFF
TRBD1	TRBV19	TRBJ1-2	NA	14	TGTGCCAGTAGTATATCCACAGGGGAGGGTGGCTACACCTTC	CASSISTGEGGYTF
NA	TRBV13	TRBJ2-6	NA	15	TGTGCCAGCAGCTTCAGGGGCTCTGGGGCCAACGTCCTGACTTTC	CASSFRGSGANVLTF
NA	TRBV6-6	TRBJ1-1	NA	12	TGTGCCAGCAGTTCCTCCGGGTATGAAGCTTTCTTT	CASSSSGYEAFF
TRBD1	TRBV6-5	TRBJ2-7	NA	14	TGTGCCAGCAGTTATATGGGACAGTCCTACGAGCAGTACTTC	CASSYMGQSYEQYF
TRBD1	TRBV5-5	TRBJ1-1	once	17	TGTGCCAGCAGCCTAAGGACGGGACAGCTCGGGGGCACTGAAGCTTTCTTT	CASSLRTGQLGGTEAFF
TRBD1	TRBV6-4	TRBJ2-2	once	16	TGTGCCAGCAGTGAACAGGGGGCTCGAACGAACGGGGAGCTGTTTTTT	CASSEQGARTNGELFF
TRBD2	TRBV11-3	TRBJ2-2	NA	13	TGTGCCAGCAGCGTGGACACCCGGGGGGTGCTGTTTTTT	CASSVDTRGVLFF
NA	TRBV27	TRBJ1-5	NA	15	TGTGCCAGCAGTTTAGACGGGGGGAGCAATCAGCCCCAGCATTTT	CASSLDGGSNQPQHF
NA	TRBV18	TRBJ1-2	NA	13	TGTGCCAGCTCAAGCGGGGCGGCCTATGGCTACACCTTC	CASSSGAAYGYTF
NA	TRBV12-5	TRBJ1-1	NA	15	TGTGCTAGTGGTTTGGGACAGGTCGGATACACTGAAGCTTTCTTT	CASGLGQVGYTEAFF
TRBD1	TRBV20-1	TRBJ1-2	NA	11	TGCAGTGCGGCGACAGGGGGCAAATGGACCTTC	CSAATGGKWTF
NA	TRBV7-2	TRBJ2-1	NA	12	TGTGCCAGCAGCTTAGCGCGGGTTGAGCAGTTCTTC	CASSLARVEQFF
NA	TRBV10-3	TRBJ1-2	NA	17	TGTGCCATCAGTCAGCCCCCGGGTCTCAACTCTAACTATGGCTACACCTTC	CAISQPPGLNSNYGYTF
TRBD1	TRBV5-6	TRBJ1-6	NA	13	TGTGCCAGCGGAGACAGGGTCAGTTCACCCCTCCACTTT	CASGDRVSSPLHF
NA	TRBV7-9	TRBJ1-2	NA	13	TGTGCCAGCAGCTTAGGGCAGATCTATGGCTACACCTTC	CASSLGQIYGYTF
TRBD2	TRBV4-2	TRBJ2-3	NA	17	TGTGCCAGCAGCCCCCGAACCCGACTAGCGGCCACAGATACGCAGTATTTT	CASSPRTRLAATDTQYF
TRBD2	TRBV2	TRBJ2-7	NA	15	TGTGCCAGCAGTACCCCCCAGCGGGGGTACCTGGAGCAGTACTTC	CASSTPQRGYLEQYF
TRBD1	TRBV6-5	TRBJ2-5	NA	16	TGTGCCAGCAGTTACGTTGGACAGGGGGATCAAGAGACCCAGTACTTC	CASSYVGQGDQETQYF
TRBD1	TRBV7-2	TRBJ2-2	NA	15	TGTGCCAGCAGCGCGGACAGGTTGAACACCGGGGAGCTGTTTTTT	CASSADRLNTGELFF
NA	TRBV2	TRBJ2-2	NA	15	TGTGCCAGCAGCCAGGGGACTACCCTCACCGGGGAGCTGTTTTTT	CASSQGTTLTGELFF
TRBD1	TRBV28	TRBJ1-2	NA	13	TGTGCCAGCCAGGGGGCGCGGTTCTATGGCTACACCTTC	CASQGARFYGYTF